What follows are 30 T cell receptor beta chains derived from one specimen sequenced in a study of cytomegalovirus exposure and HLA in healthy donors. Amplification used 60 Vbeta primers and 13 Jbeta primers. Clones were read by immunoSEQ multiplex PCR, and TCRdb kept only the in-frame ones, dropping some. The sample has about 85,000 clones, 77% seen once. Material: PBMCs. The receptors shown here come from a boy between 5 and 17 years old in good health and CMV-seronegative.

The table lists this clone with a count of one. The DNA of the CDR3 is TGTGCCAGCATTTCTCAAGGGTTAGGGGGCACTGAAGCTTTCTTT. It yields the protein CASISQGLGGTEAFF. This chain connects TRBV6-1 to TRBJ1-1; maybe TRBD1 (6 bases). Deletions cut 7 bases from V and 4 bases from J, with 19 bases between. CDR3 length: 15 amino acids. The germline CDR1 and CDR2 sequences are MNHNS and SASEGT.

The V call is TRBV29-1, the J call TRBJ2-1; no definite D call. V was cut by 4 bases and J by 3 bases, with 7 bases left in between. The CDR3 spans 12 residues. The germline V gene has CDR1 SQVTM and CDR2 ANQGSEA. CDR3 loop: CSVGNSYNEQFF. CDR3 in DNA: TGCAGCGTTGGTAACAGCTACAATGAGCAGTTCTTC.

The chain combines TRBV4-2 with TRBJ1-5; possibly TRBD1 for D (5 bases). The V gene's germline CDR1 is LGHNA and CDR2 YNFKEQ. With 6 bases removed from V and 3 bases from J, the gap between germline ends came to 21 bases. The CDR3 consists of 17 residues. The CDR3 DNA follows: TGTGCCAGCAGTCCCTGGGGTGGAGGGGTTACCAATCAGCCCCAGCATTTT. Amino acid sequence: CASSPWGGGVTNQPQHF.

The chain uses TRBV7-9 and TRBJ2-1; weak D call: TRBD1 (5 bases). The V and J ends lost 10 bases and 6 bases respectively, with 16 bases between them. This CDR3 has 13 residues. Germline V gene lookup returns CDR1 SEHNR and CDR2 FQNEAQ (reference sequence). The CDR3 DNA is TGTGCCAACGGAAGGGGTTTAGGCAATGAGCAGTTCTTC. Translation gives CANGRGLGNEQFF.

Only a few counts were recorded for this clone. The genes are TRBV30 and TRBJ2-7, with 7 bases fitting TRBD2. This CDR3 is 14 amino acids long. The germline V gene has CDR1 GTSNPN and CDR2 SVGIG (reference sequence). V shed 5 bases, J shed 0 bases, and the junction held 7 bases outside the gene matches. In nucleotides, the CDR3 is TGTGCCTGGGGGGGGGAGTTGAACTCCTACGAGCAGTACTTC. Amino acid sequence: CAWGGELNSYEQYF.

This clone was seen only once. The chain couples TRBV28 to TRBJ1-1; possibly TRBD1 for D (5 bases). Germline CDR1 and CDR2: MDHEN and SYDVKM. Trimming took 7 bases from V and 0 from J, leaving 9 bases between them. CDR3 length equals 13 residues. Written as DNA, the CDR3 is TGTGCCAGCACTAGACAGATGAACACTGAAGCTTTCTTT. This codes for CASTRQMNTEAFF.

The chain carries TRBV6-5 and TRBJ1-2; tentatively, D is TRBD1 (6 bases). This CDR3 spans 12 amino acids. V was pared by 5 bases and J by 4 bases, with 8 bases between. Germline values: CDR1 MNHEY, CDR2 SVGAGI. DNA of the CDR3: TGTGCCAGCAGTCGGGACACCTATGGCTACACCTTC. Amino acid sequence: CASSRDTYGYTF.

The chain links TRBV6-1 to TRBJ2-7; D not resolved. CDR3 length: 14 residues. Deletions cut 7 bases from V and 2 bases from J, with 15 bases between. From germline, CDR1 is MNHNS and CDR2 SASEGT. The CDR3 protein is CASTETTPTYEQYF. The CDR3 bases are TGTGCCAGCACAGAGACAACCCCGACCTACGAGCAGTACTTC.

The J gene is TRBJ1-1, the V gene TRBV5-4; a possible D gene is TRBD1 (5 bases). The CDR3 length is 13 residues. CDR1 SGHNT and CDR2 YYREEE come from the germline V gene (reference sequence). V was cut by 4 bases and J by 5 bases, with 12 bases left in between. The CDR3 loop is CASSPNRGTEAFF. In DNA, the CDR3 is TGTGCCAGCAGCCCCAACCGGGGGACTGAAGCTTTCTTT.

This chain connects TRBV29-1 to TRBJ2-1; 9 bases are a match to TRBD2. The CDR3 loop spans 13 amino acids. Germline V gene lookup returns CDR1 SQVTM and CDR2 ANQGSEA. Trimming removed 4 bases from V and 7 bases from J; junction bases left unmatched: 5. CDR3 sequence (DNA): TGCAGCGTTGTGCTAGCGGGAATGAATGAGCAGTTCTTC. It codes for CSVVLAGMNEQFF.

The chain carries TRBV10-3 and TRBJ2-1, with 12 positions matching TRBD2. CDR1 is ENHRY, CDR2 SYGVKD, per germline. The CDR3 totals 15 residues. The V and J ends lost 2 bases and 9 bases, in that order; junction bases with no gene match: 5. The CDR3 region has the DNA TGTGCCATCAGTGAGGGACTAGCGGGGCTATCTGAGCAGTTCTTC. Its translation is CAISEGLAGLSEQFF.

This chain joins TRBV5-1 and TRBJ1-4; the D is unclear. This CDR3 spans 15 amino acids. Germline V gene data show CDR1 as SGHRS and CDR2 as YFSETQ. V was trimmed by 4 bases and J by 0 bases, leaving 10 bases between them. CDR3 DNA sequence: TGCGCCAGCAGCCCCTACAGTGCAACTAATGAAAAACTGTTTTTT. Its protein is CASSPYSATNEKLFF.

The chain links TRBV29-1 to TRBJ2-5; D may be TRBD1 (5 bases). Germline values: CDR1 SQVTM, CDR2 ANQGSEA. Deletions cut 7 bases from V and 5 bases from J, with 20 bases between. The CDR3 spans 14 residues. The CDR3 nucleotides read TGCAGCGCCCCCCTGCAGGGATCGTACGAGACCCAGTACTTC. Translated, it gives CSAPLQGSYETQYF.

The chain joins TRBV19 to TRBJ1-2; 7 positions agree with TRBD1. The V segment lost 5 bases and the J segment 1 base; nucleotides outside the gene matches: 22. This CDR3 has 20 amino acids. Germline CDR1 is LNHDA and CDR2 is SQIVND (reference sequence). CDR3: CASSSNGGREKGDSNYGYTF. Written as DNA, the CDR3 is TGTGCCAGTAGTTCTAATGGGGGACGCGAGAAAGGGGACAGTAACTATGGCTACACCTTC.

The V and J genes are TRBV6-5 and TRBJ1-1; no firm D call. In germline, CDR1 is MNHEY, CDR2 SVGAGI. The CDR3 loop spans 14 amino acids. V was shortened by 0 bases and J by 5 bases, with 10 bases between the two germline ends. The CDR3 protein is CASSYSTGWTEAFF. The CDR3 DNA follows: TGTGCCAGCAGTTACTCGACGGGGTGGACTGAAGCTTTCTTT.

The rearrangement links TRBV19 to TRBJ1-1, with unresolved D. The CDR3 spans 11 residues. V was trimmed by 5 bases and J by 10 bases, leaving 11 bases between them. Germline V gene lookup returns CDR1 LNHDA and CDR2 SQIVND (reference sequence). The CDR3 loop is CASSAPPGAFF. CDR3 coding DNA: TGTGCCAGTAGTGCCCCGCCCGGAGCTTTCTTT.

The chain links TRBV19 to TRBJ1-5; 7 nucleotides line up with TRBD1. Germline CDR1 is LNHDA and CDR2 is SQIVND (reference sequence). J lost 7 bases, V lost 5 bases, and 5 bases had no gene match. The CDR3 length is 13 residues. This CDR3 reads CASSYRGDQPQHF. The CDR3 DNA sequence: TGTGCCAGTAGTTACAGGGGCGACCAGCCCCAGCATTTT.

The J gene is TRBJ2-3, the V gene TRBV28; 8 bases are a match to TRBD1. V lost 7 bases, J lost 6 bases, and 12 bases stayed unmatched. The CDR3 runs 15 residues. Germline V gene sequence: CDR1 MDHEN, CDR2 SYDVKM. DNA for the CDR3: TGTGCCAGCACCTACCCGGACAGGGAAGGGGATACGCAGTATTTT. Amino acid sequence: CASTYPDREGDTQYF.

The chain has TRBV4-3 and TRBJ2-1, with TRBD1 matching 9 bases. V lost 1 base and J lost 5; bases outside the gene matches: 6. From germline, CDR1 is LGHNA and CDR2 YSLEER. CDR3 size: 16 residues. CDR3 residues: CASSQVETGGHNEQFF. The CDR3 coding sequence is TGCGCCAGCAGCCAAGTCGAGACAGGGGGACACAATGAGCAGTTCTTC.

This sequence joins TRBV9 and TRBJ1-6, with 8 bases aligning to TRBD1. The germline CDR1 and CDR2 sequences are SGDLS and YYNGEE. V shed 7 bases, J shed 7 bases, and the junction held 16 bases outside the gene matches. CDR3 size: 17 residues. This chain's CDR3 is CASPQGDGISWNSPLHF. The CDR3 region has the DNA TGTGCCAGCCCACAGGGGGACGGGATATCTTGGAATTCACCCCTCCACTTT.

The chain has TRBV28 and TRBJ2-1, with no clear D. V lost 7 bases to trimming and J lost 5 bases, with 12 bases between them. The CDR3 totals 13 residues. Germline V gene lookup returns CDR1 MDHEN and CDR2 SYDVKM. This CDR3 is CASTHGANNEQFF. The CDR3 DNA sequence: TGTGCCAGCACCCACGGAGCGAACAATGAGCAGTTCTTC.

The count of this clone is one. This rearrangement joins TRBV7-9 to TRBJ1-1, with 7 bases aligning to TRBD1. Germline trimming cut 5 bases from V and 9 bases from J; bases unmatched to any gene: 15. The germline CDR1 and CDR2 sequences are SEHNR and FQNEAQ (reference sequence). The CDR3 runs 15 residues. The CDR3 loop reads CASSHLEGAKPKAFF. In DNA form, the CDR3 reads TGTGCCAGCAGCCATTTAGAGGGGGCGAAACCTAAAGCTTTCTTT.

This rearrangement joins TRBV7-2 to TRBJ2-1; 12 positions match TRBD2. Germline V gene lookup returns CDR1 SGHTA and CDR2 FQGNSA. The CDR3 length is 16 residues. The V segment lost 4 bases and the J segment 7 bases; nucleotides outside the gene matches: 8. The CDR3 nucleotides are TGTGCCAGCAGCTCTCCTAGCGGGAGGGCCCTAAATGAGCAGTTCTTC. It yields the protein CASSSPSGRALNEQFF.

This clone was found a few times. The chain employs TRBV21-1 and TRBJ1-1. TRBV21-1 is reported as a pseudogene. The CDR3 covers 17 residues. The CDR3 here is CASSITDPTGRNTEAFF. The DNA of the CDR3 is TGTGCCAGCAGCATCACGGACCCCACGGGGAGGAACACTGAAGCTTTCTTT.

The J gene is TRBJ1-2, the V gene TRBV30, with 7 positions matching TRBD1. V lost 2 bases, J lost 4 bases, and 7 bases stayed unmatched. The CDR3 is 14 residues long. The germline CDR1 and CDR2 sequences are GTSNPN and SVGIG (reference sequence). DNA for the CDR3: TGTGCCTGGAGTCTACAGGGGACCGGCTATGGCTACACCTTC. The encoded protein is CAWSLQGTGYGYTF.

The V gene is TRBV7-9, the J gene TRBJ1-2; no definite D call. The germline CDR1 and CDR2 sequences are SEHNR and FQNEAQ (reference sequence). The CDR3 covers 15 residues. V was shortened by 0 bases and J by 11 bases, with 19 bases between the two germline ends. CDR3 DNA sequence: TGTGCCAGCAGCTTAGCGGCAAGTTGGGAGGAAGTGTACACCTTC. Amino acid sequence: CASSLAASWEEVYTF.

The chain has TRBV5-6 and TRBJ1-1; D is unresolved. This CDR3 region has 12 residues. Germline V gene sequence: CDR1 SGHDT, CDR2 YYEEEE. The V gene lost 3 bases and the J gene lost 8 bases, with 11 bases spanning the gap. DNA of the CDR3: TGTGCCAGCAGCTCGGGTATCTTAGAAGCTTTCTTT. This sequence encodes CASSSGILEAFF.

The chain recombines TRBV19 with TRBJ2-7; 9 nucleotides agree with TRBD2. Germline CDR1 reads LNHDA; CDR2 reads SQIVND (reference sequence). The CDR3 is made up of 14 amino acids. The V gene end was trimmed by 5 bases and the J gene end by 3 bases; junction bases not matched to a gene: 5. The CDR3, as DNA: TGTGCCAGTAGTTGGGGACTAGCAGACTACGAGCAGTACTTC. Amino acids: CASSWGLADYEQYF.

V is TRBV4-3 and J is TRBJ1-5; a possible D gene is TRBD1 (6 bases). Germline V gives CDR1 LGHNA, CDR2 YSLEER. The germline V and J ends were trimmed by 0 bases and 0 bases, with 9 bases remaining between them. This CDR3 spans 16 amino acids. CDR3 DNA: TGCGCCAGCAGCCAAGAAAGGGACAATAGCAATCAGCCCCAGCATTTT. The encoded protein is CASSQERDNSNQPQHF.

The rearrangement links TRBV6-5 to TRBJ1-5; D is perhaps TRBD1 (5 bases). This CDR3 contains 14 residues. The V gene's germline CDR1 is MNHEY and CDR2 SVGAGI. V shed 9 bases and J shed 2 bases, with 14 bases lying between them. Here the CDR3 DNA reads TGTGCCAGTAGAGGACAACAAGGCAATCAGCCCCAGCATTTT. Translated, it gives CASRGQQGNQPQHF.